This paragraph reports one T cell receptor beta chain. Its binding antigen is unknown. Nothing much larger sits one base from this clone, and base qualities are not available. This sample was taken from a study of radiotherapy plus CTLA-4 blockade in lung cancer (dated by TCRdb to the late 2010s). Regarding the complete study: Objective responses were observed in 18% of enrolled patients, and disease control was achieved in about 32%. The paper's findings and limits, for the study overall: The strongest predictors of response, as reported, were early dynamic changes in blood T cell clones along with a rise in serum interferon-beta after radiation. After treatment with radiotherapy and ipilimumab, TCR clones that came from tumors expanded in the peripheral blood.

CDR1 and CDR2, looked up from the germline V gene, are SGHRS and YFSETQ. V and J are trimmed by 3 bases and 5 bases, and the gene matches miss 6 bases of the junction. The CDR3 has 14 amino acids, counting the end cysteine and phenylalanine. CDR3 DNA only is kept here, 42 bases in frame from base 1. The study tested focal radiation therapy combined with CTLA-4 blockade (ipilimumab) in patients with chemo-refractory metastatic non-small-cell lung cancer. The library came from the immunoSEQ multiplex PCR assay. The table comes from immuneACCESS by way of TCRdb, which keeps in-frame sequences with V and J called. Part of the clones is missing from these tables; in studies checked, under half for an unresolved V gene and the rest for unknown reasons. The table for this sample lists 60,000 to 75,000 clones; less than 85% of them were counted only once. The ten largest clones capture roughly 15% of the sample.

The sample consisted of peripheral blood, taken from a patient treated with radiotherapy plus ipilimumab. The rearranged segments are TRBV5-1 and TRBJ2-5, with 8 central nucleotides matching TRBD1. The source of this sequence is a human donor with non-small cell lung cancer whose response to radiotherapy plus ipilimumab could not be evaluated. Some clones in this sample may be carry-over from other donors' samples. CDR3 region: CASSSTGAAETQYF. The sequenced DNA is TGCGCCAGCAGCTCGACAGGGGCGGCCGAGACCCAGTACTTC. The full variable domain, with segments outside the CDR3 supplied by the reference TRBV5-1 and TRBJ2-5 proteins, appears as KAGVTQTPRYLIKTRGQQVTLSCSPISGHRSVSWYQQTPGQGLQFLFEYFSETQRNKGNFPGRFSGRQFSNSRSEMNVSTLELGDSALYLCASSSTGAAETQYFGPGTRLLVL.